Sequencing of this T cell receptor (beta chain) was carried out in a study of CD8 T cells in Susac syndrome. Study-wide findings and caveats: Within Susac syndrome CD4+ T cell repertoires, clonal expansion was not evident.

Germline lookup yields CDR1 MNHEY and CDR2 SVGAGI. The CDR3 totals 14 residues. The V end was cut by 1 base, the J end by 0 bases, with 4 bases between. In the case of this clonotype: Antigen specificity is unknown.

Random hexamers served to reverse transcribe roughly 0.5 to 1 ug RNA. A single record per CDR3 protein comes from TCRdb applying MiXCR to the immunoSEQ multiplex PCR reads. This table has approximately 210,000 distinct CDR3 sequences, approximately 94% appearing once. Sequencing was performed on CD4+ T cells from PBMCs. The clonotype comes from a human donor with Susac syndrome. The chain has TRBV6-5 and TRBJ1-5; D is unresolved. DNA for the CDR3: TGTGCCAGCAGTTACTTCGGTAGCAATCAGCCCCAGCATTTT. Amino acids: CASSYFGSNQPQHF.